These T cell receptor beta chains were read from a single sample in a study of blood T cell repertoires in COVID-19. Libraries were prepared by immunoSEQ multiplex PCR; TCRdb keeps only in-frame clonotypes and omits some of them. Found here are nearly 250,000 clones, roughly 85% of them singletons; the top ten hold approximately 9.6%. The sequencing input was PBMCs or T cells enriched from blood (not recorded which). The source of these receptors is a woman aged 45-60 years with acute COVID-19. CDR3s include the opening cysteine and the closing phenylalanine or tryptophan.

V,J,CDR3
TRBV9,TRBJ2-3,CASSPGTSGGGTQYF
TRBV19,TRBJ1-2,CASSMLGDGYTF
TRBV19,TRBJ1-1,CASITDRSGTEAFF
TRBV16,TRBJ1-2,CASSDRGYTF
TRBV15,TRBJ1-1,CATSTRGTEAFF
TRBV6-2/TRBV6-3,TRBJ1-5,CASSLVGQGHQPQHF
TRBV18,TRBJ1-5,CASSPPRGSGGNQPQHF
TRBV9,TRBJ2-2,CASRGAANTGELFF
TRBV6-2/TRBV6-3,TRBJ2-2,CASSYNTGRVTGELFF
TRBV10-3,TRBJ1-1,CAISDAANTEAFF
TRBV7-6,TRBJ1-1,CASSPTGTGALNTEAFF
TRBV3-1/TRBV3-2,TRBJ2-2,CASSPPGGNTGELFF
TRBV30,TRBJ1-2,CAWSGQTNYGYTF
TRBV4-3,TRBJ1-1,CASSLNLGSEAFF
TRBV6-1,TRBJ1-1,CASSELGGVLGSEAFF
TRBV4-1,TRBJ1-3,CASSQGALGNTIYF
TRBV21-1,TRBJ1-4,CASSPRGRRTNEKLFF
TRBV5-1,TRBJ1-1,CASSFASRGTEAFF
TRBV12-5,TRBJ2-1,CASGLVGSGLGQGYNEQFF
TRBV6-5,TRBJ1-1,CASTEIRGVNTEAFF
TRBV5-1,TRBJ2-2,CASSYKPSGLGTGELFF
TRBV19,TRBJ1-5,CASSIEGTGGNQPQHF
TRBV5-1,TRBJ1-6,CASSGTGGGNSPLHF
TRBV5-1,TRBJ2-1,CASSLTGSGSYNEQFF
TRBV4-1,TRBJ2-7,CASSQDLRGYEQYF
TRBV4-2,TRBJ1-5,CASSQKGGGSNQPQHF
TRBV5-4,TRBJ1-5,CASSRDMADQPQHF
TRBV2,TRBJ1-5,CASSDYRASNQPQHF
TRBV7-9,TRBJ1-3,CASSRNLNRQGSGNTIYF
TRBV6-5,TRBJ2-7,CASSWDRGYEQYF
TRBV18,TRBJ2-4,CASSQSEAKNIQYF
TRBV12-5,TRBJ1-3,CASGLVTGAGNTIYF
TRBV3-1/TRBV3-2,TRBJ2-5,CASSQYTSGGVQETQYF
TRBV12-3/TRBV12-4,TRBJ1-2,CASSLRTAGGYTF
TRBV6-5,TRBJ2-7,CASRNRGTGDYEQYF
TRBV7-9,TRBJ1-4,CASSGPGQGGEKLFF
TRBV6-2/TRBV6-3,TRBJ2-3,CASSPRDRVTDTQYF
TRBV19,TRBJ1-1,CASKPQGTPGTEAFF
TRBV5-4,TRBJ1-2,CASSLAGQGPNYGYTF
TRBV5-4,TRBJ2-1,CASSSAGGYNEQFF
TRBV19,TRBJ1-6,CASRPQGRVWNSPLHF
TRBV19,TRBJ1-6,CAAGGNPGQYNSPLHF
TRBV3-1/TRBV3-2,TRBJ2-1,CASSHSTLAMNEQFF
TRBV6-5,TRBJ1-2,CASSPNTVDYGYTF
TRBV13,TRBJ1-1,CASSRLGQGSPEAFF
TRBV11-2,TRBJ1-1,CASSLPAYRTNTEAFF